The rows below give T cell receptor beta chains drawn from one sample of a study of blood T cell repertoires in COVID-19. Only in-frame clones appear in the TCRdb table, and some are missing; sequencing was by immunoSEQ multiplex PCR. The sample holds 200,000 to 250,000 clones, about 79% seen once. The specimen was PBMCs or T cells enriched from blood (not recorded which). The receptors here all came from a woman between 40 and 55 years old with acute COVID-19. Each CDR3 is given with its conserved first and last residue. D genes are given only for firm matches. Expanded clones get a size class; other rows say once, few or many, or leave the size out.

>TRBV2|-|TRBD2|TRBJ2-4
CASTFQRTSGWDIQYF
TGTGCCAGCACCTTCCAGAGGACTAGCGGGTGGGACATTCAGTACTTC
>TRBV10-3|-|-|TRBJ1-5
CAIRTTGNNQPQHF
TGTGCCATTAGGACCACAGGGAACAATCAGCCCCAGCATTTT
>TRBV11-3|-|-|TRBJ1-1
CASSLGGKSTEAFF
TGTGCCAGCAGCTTAGGAGGCAAAAGCACTGAAGCTTTCTTT
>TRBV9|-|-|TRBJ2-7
CASSVGSDTYEQYF
TGTGCCAGCAGCGTAGGCAGTGACACCTACGAGCAGTACTTC
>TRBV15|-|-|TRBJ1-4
CATSPGLNEKLFF
TGTGCCACCAGCCCAGGGCTTAATGAAAAACTGTTTTTT
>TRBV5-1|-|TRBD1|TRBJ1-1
CASSWTGGETEAFF
TGCGCCAGCAGCTGGACAGGGGGTGAGACTGAAGCTTTCTTT
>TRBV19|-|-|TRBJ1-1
CASSLRTMNTEAFF
TGTGCCAGTAGTTTGCGCACCATGAACACTGAAGCTTTCTTT
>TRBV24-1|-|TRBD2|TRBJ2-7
CATSDSRTSGGYEQYF
TGTGCCACCAGTGACTCCCGGACTAGCGGGGGATACGAGCAGTACTTC
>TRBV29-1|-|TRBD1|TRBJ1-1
CSVKTGDGEAFF
TGCAGCGTTAAAACAGGGGACGGTGAAGCTTTCTTT
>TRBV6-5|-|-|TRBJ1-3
CASSYSGGAQDTIYF
TGTGCCAGCAGTTACTCGGGAGGGGCCCAGGACACCATATATTTT
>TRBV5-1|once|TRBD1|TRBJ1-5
CASSPGQGRNQPQHF
TGCGCCAGCAGCCCCGGACAGGGACGCAATCAGCCCCAGCATTTT
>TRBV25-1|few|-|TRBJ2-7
CASGSETFPYEQYF
TGTGCCAGCGGGAGTGAGACGTTTCCCTACGAGCAGTACTTC
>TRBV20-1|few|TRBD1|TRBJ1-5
CSASLVEGAGNQPQHF
TGCAGTGCTAGTCTCGTGGAGGGGGCGGGCAATCAGCCCCAGCATTTT
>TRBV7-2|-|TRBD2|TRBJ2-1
CASSLGLAGGNEQFF
TGTGCCAGCAGCCTGGGACTAGCGGGAGGCAATGAGCAGTTCTTC
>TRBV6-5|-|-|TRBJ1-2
CASIDAGTSYGYTF
TGTGCCAGCATCGATGCCGGGACATCCTATGGCTACACCTTC
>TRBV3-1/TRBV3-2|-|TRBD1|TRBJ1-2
CASSQRQGADGYTF
TGTGCCAGCAGCCAGCGACAGGGGGCGGATGGCTACACCTTC
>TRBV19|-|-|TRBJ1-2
CASSPTGNYGYTF
TGTGCCAGTAGCCCAACAGGCAACTATGGCTACACCTTC
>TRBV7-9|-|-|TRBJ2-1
CASSLSLEQFF
TGTGCCAGCAGCTTATCGTTGGAGCAGTTCTTC
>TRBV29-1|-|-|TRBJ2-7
CSVVFTRGYEQYF
TGCAGCGTTGTTTTCACCAGGGGCTACGAGCAGTACTTC
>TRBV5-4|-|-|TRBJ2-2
CASSLDRNTGELFF
TGTGCCAGCAGCTTGGATCGGAACACCGGGGAGCTGTTTTTT
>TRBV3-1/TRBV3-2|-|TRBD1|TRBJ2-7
CASSHYPGTGSLSEQYF
TGTGCCAGCAGCCACTATCCCGGGACAGGGAGCCTTAGCGAGCAGTACTTC
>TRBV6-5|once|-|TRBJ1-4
CASSISPTNEKLFF
TGTGCCAGCAGTATCTCTCCAACTAATGAAAAACTGTTTTTT
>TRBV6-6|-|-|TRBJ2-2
CASIGENTGELFF
TGTGCCAGCATAGGAGAGAACACCGGGGAGCTGTTTTTT
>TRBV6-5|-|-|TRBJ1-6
CATTASGARNSPLHF
TGTGCCACTACAGCCTCAGGGGCCCGTAATTCACCCCTCCACTTT
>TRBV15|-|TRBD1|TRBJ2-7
CATSREGTGEGYEQYF
TGTGCCACCAGCAGAGAAGGGACAGGGGAGGGCTACGAGCAGTACTTC